This TCR beta chain was recovered during a study of T cells after yellow fever vaccination. Via MiXCR, TCRdb re-called the 5' RACE reads, giving one row per CDR3 protein. Of some 320,000 distinct CDR3 sequences in the sample, 8.7% were seen once. In this sample, this clonotype turned up a few times. The CDR3 is 15 residues long. V was shortened by 5 bases and J by 2 bases, with 15 bases between the two germline ends. The germline V gene has CDR1 SGHTA and CDR2 FQGNSA. Sequencing used PBMCs, obtained on the day of the first yellow fever vaccination. The TCR was taken from a man between 18 and 35 years old who received the YFV17D yellow fever vaccine. This sequence joins TRBV7-2 and TRBJ2-5; possibly TRBD2 for D (5 bases). CDR3 coding DNA: TGTGCCAGCAGCCCACCAGTCGGGGTTCAAGAGACCCAGTACTTC. It yields the protein CASSPPVGVQETQYF.